One T cell receptor beta chain is described in this entry. Its antigen is undetermined. The sample originates from a study of lymphopenia after photon versus proton radiotherapy. Repertoires were generated with immunoSEQ multiplex PCR, while TCRdb's copy carries only in-frame clones and drops some. The sample comprises approximately 65,000 clones, 87% of which are singletons, and around 13% rests with the top ten. V was pared by 0 bases and J by 7 bases, with 12 bases of the junction left unmatched. The V gene's germline CDR1 is SGHAT and CDR2 FQDESV (reference sequence). The CDR3 runs to 17 residues. General study points: Only patients who died were analyzed for survival; proton advantage is unproven. After the lymphocyte nadir, photon-treated repertoires showed oligoclonal expansion, especially of CD8+ Temra cells. Post-nadir TCR diversity decline inversely tracked overall survival among those who died.

The receptor's source is a man older than 75 with esophageal cancer. The sequences come from peripheral blood, collected from a patient treated with proton-based radiotherapy. The V call is TRBV11-1, the J call TRBJ2-7; TRBD2 agrees at 10 bases. For the CDR3, the DNA is TGTGCCAGCAGCTTAGCTGTAAGCGGGGGGGCGAGACAAGAGCAGTACTTC. Amino acids: CASSLAVSGGARQEQYF. The whole variable domain, filled in from reference TRBV11-1 and TRBJ2-7, reads EAEVAQSPRYKITEKSQAVAFWCDPISGHATLYWYRQILGQGPELLVQFQDESVVDDSQLPKDRFSAERLKGVDSTLKIQPAELGDSAMYLCASSLAVSGGARQEQYFGPGTRLTVT.